The following is a TCR beta chain sequence with its context. Its antigen is as yet unknown. The sample comes from a study of cytomegalovirus exposure and HLA in healthy donors. Turning to the study itself: The same platform was used for the 110 or so validation repertoires as for the 650 to 700 first-cohort repertoires, as reported in a later analysis. Study-wide results and limits: In vitro work confirmed that three CMV-associated chains recognize CMV antigens. The study labeled about 160 TCR beta chains cytomegalovirus-associated.

The CDR3 totals 13 residues. Germline CDR1 reads SGHRS; CDR2 reads YFSETQ. Trimming removed 4 bases at V and 7 bases at J, with 15 bases between. The donors were part of the roughly 120-subject validation cohort, which stood apart from the roughly 640-subject first cohort. Clones were read by immunoSEQ multiplex PCR, and TCRdb kept only the in-frame ones, dropping some. The sample comprises some 350,000 clones, about nine tenths of which are singletons, and 1.2% rests with the top ten. This TCR came from a woman aged 30 to 39 in good health and CMV-seropositive. Sequenced sample: PBMCs. This sequence joins TRBV5-1 and TRBJ2-7, with D possibly TRBD2 on 6 matching bases. The chain's CDR3 is CASSTGLDGEQYF. The CDR3 region has the DNA TGCGCCAGCAGCACGGGACTCGATGGGGAGCAGTACTTC.